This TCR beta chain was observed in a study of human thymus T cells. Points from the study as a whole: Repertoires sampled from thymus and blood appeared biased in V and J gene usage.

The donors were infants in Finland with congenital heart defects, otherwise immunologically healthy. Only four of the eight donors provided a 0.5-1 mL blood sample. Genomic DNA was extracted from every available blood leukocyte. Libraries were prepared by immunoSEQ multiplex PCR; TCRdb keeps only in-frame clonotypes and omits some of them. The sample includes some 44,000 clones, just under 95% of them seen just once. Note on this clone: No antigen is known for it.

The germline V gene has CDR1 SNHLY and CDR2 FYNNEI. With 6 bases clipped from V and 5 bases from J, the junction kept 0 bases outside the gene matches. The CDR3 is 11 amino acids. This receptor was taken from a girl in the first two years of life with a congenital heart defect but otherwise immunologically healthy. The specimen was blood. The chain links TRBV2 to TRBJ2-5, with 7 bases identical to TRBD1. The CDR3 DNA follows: TGTGCCAGCAGACAGGGGGAGACCCAGTACTTC. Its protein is CASRQGETQYF. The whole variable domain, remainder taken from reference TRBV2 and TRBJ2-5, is EPEVTQTPSHQVTQMGQEVILRCVPISNHLYFYWYRQILGQKVEFLVSFYNNEISEKSEIFDDQFSVERPDGSNFTLKIRSTKLEDSAMYFCASRQGETQYFGPGTRLLVL.